A single TCR beta chain is shown here with its context. Its specificity is unknown. This sample stems from a study of T cells in tuberculosis. Study in general: IGRA-negative adolescents, IGRA-positive adolescents with latent tuberculosis and adults with active tuberculosis formed this South African cohort. Study results and limitations: Samples were chosen by availability of cryopreserved specimens. GMM-specific TCRs were nearer to active tuberculosis alpha repertoires, suggesting expansion. Classification accuracy was roughly 87% (AUROC 0.8 to 0.9) with the GMM-specific repertoire.

As to time point: new active TB diagnosis, blood taken before or within 7 days of starting treatment. Libraries were prepared by immunoSEQ multiplex PCR; TCRdb keeps only in-frame clonotypes and omits some of them. The sample lists 29,000 or so clones, under 95% seen once, with around 6.5% in the top ten. Germline CDR1 reads SGDLS; CDR2 reads YYNGEE. The CDR3 contains 15 residues. The germline V and J ends were trimmed by 3 bases and 5 bases, with 16 bases remaining between them. The source is an adult with tuberculosis. The chain combines TRBV9 with TRBJ2-3; maybe TRBD1 (5 bases). The input for sequencing was PBMCs, taken at tuberculosis diagnosis. The CDR3 nucleotides read TGTGCCAGCAGCGAAGAAGGGGCACGGCTAGATACGCAGTATTTT. Residues: CASSEEGARLDTQYF. Based on the CDR3 plus reference TRBV9 and TRBJ2-3, the full variable domain is DSGVTQTPKHLITATGQRVTLRCSPRSGDLSVYWYQQSLDQGLQFLIQYYNGEERAKGNILERFSAQQFPDLHSELNLSSLELGDSALYFCASSEEGARLDTQYFGPGTRLTVL.